The next 20 T cell receptor beta chains were all read from a single sample in a study of T cell clonality in common variable immunodeficiency. TCRdb keeps only in-frame clones here, not all; method: immunoSEQ multiplex PCR. Singletons are absent from the sample, which has some 60,000 clones. Sequencing used peripheral blood mononuclear cells. The receptor source for this set is a person between 18 and 69 years old in good health.

This clone was observed many times. Sequencing ends 3 residues short of the CDR3 end; the germline J gene provides the rest. The chain uses TRBV7-8 and TRBJ2-3; 8 bases match TRBD2. The CDR3 extends over 16 amino acids. Trimming removed 5 bases from V and 0 bases from J; junction bases left unmatched: 7. CDR1 and CDR2 from the germline V gene are SGHVS and FQNEAQ. CDR3: CASSPSPSGSTDTQYF. CDR3 DNA, as far as it was read: TGTGCCAGCAGCCCTAGCCCTAGCGGGAGCACAGATACG.

This clone was seen many times. The read comes to an end 3 residues before the CDR3 does, leaving the germline J gene to fill in the end. The chain joins TRBV28 to TRBJ2-3, with a weak D call TRBD2 (7 bases). This CDR3 spans 15 amino acids. CDR1 is MDHEN, CDR2 SYDVKM, per germline. The V gene lost 6 bases and the J gene lost 4 bases, with 17 bases spanning the gap. CDR3 DNA (partial): TGTGCCAGCAGCTCCAACAGGGAGGGGGCAGATACG. The encoded protein is CASSSNREGADT. The entire CDR3 reads CASSSNREGADTQYF.

Many counts were recorded for this clone. The missing CDR3 end, 3 residues past where the read stops, is filled in from the germline J gene. The gene calls are TRBV28 and TRBJ2-5, with a possible D match to TRBD1 (6 bases). CDR1 and CDR2 (germline): MDHEN, SYDVKM. Trimming left V 3 bases short and J 3 bases short, with 17 bases between. This CDR3 comprises 16 residues. The covered CDR3 bases are TGTGCCAGCAGTTTCTGGCAGCAAGGGGGTAAAGAGACC. It translates to CASSFWQQGGKET. The complete CDR3 protein is CASSFWQQGGKETQYF.

In this sample, this clone turned up many times. The CDR3 is cut off 3 residues early in the read; its end comes from the germline J gene. The chain combines TRBV30 with TRBJ2-6, with D maybe TRBD1 (7 bases). This CDR3 has 18 residues. V was trimmed by 0 bases and J by 2 bases, leaving 17 bases between them. Germline values: CDR1 GTSNPN, CDR2 SVGIG (reference sequence). The CDR3 sequence: CAWSVRQGGTTGANVLTF. The DNA read from the CDR3 is TGTGCCTGGAGTGTACGACAGGGAGGTACTACTGGGGCCAACGTC.

This clone was detected ten times or more. The CDR3 end falls 3 residues outside the read, so it is completed with the germline J gene. V and J are TRBV5-1 and TRBJ2-3; weak D call: TRBD2 (6 bases). The CDR3 loop spans 15 amino acids. V was clipped by 4 bases and J by 0 bases, with 12 bases between them. CDR1 and CDR2 from the germline V gene are SGHRS and YFSETQ. The DNA read from the CDR3 is TGCGCCAGCAGCGTTAGCGGAGCTAGCACAGATACG. As protein: CASSVSGASTDT. The CDR3 as a whole reads CASSVSGASTDTQYF.

This clone was detected many times. The CDR3 goes on 3 residues after the read ends, and that part is filled in from the germline J gene. The chain joins TRBV4-1 to TRBJ2-3; 12 nucleotides agree with TRBD2. With V trimmed by 4 bases and J by 2 bases, 4 bases remained unmatched. The CDR3 has 16 residues. CDR1 and CDR2 from the germline V gene are MGHRA and YSYEKL. The CDR3 region is CASSPGLAGPTDTQYF. The covered CDR3 bases are TGCGCCAGCAGCCCGGGACTAGCGGGTCCCACAGATACG.

This clone was seen ten or more times. Mismatch with germline at one junction end may stem from a read error. CDR3: CAIGDRGDYNSPLHF. The covered CDR3 bases are TGTGCCATCGGTGATAGAGGGGACTATAATTCACCC. This chain connects TRBV10-3 to TRBJ1-6, with a possible D match to TRBD1 (5 bases). The CDR3 is cut off 3 residues early in the read; its end comes from the germline J gene. The CDR3 has 15 residues. The V gene's germline CDR1 is ENHRY and CDR2 SYGVKD.

This clone was detected ten times or more. The observed sequence ends 3 residues before the CDR3 terminus, with the missing tail filled in from the germline J gene. The chain links TRBV18 to TRBJ1-2; D not certain. The V end lost 0 bases, the J end lost 2 bases, and 13 bases lay between the germline ends. This CDR3 has 16 residues. CDR1 is KGHSH, CDR2 LQKENI, per germline. CDR3 amino acids: CASSPPSGERNYGYTF. CDR3 bases read: TGTGCCAGCTCACCACCGTCAGGAGAACGGAACTATGGC.

In its sample, this clone was seen many times. CDR3: CASSTPSGRGLDEQYF. Incomplete CDR3 DNA: TGTGCCAGCAGTACACCTAGCGGGAGAGGTCTTGACGAG. The chain joins TRBV6-2 or TRBV6-3 to TRBJ2-7, with 10 bases fitting TRBD2. Read sequence stops 3 residues before the CDR3 end, and the germline J gene provides the missing end. The CDR3 totals 16 residues. Germline CDR1 MNHEY, CDR2 SVGEGT. Losses at the gene ends were 5 bases for V and 5 bases for J; bases not matched to a gene: 12.

This clone occurred many times. With the read ending 3 residues before the CDR3 end, the germline J gene is used to fill in that end. This rearrangement joins TRBV2 to TRBJ2-3; 9 bases line up with TRBD2. Germline loops: CDR1 SNHLY, CDR2 FYNNEI. The V and J ends lost 6 bases and 0 bases, in that order; junction bases with no gene match: 7. The CDR3 is 16 residues long. The CDR3 sequence: CASSRLGTSSTDTQYF. The CDR3 DNA, read in part, is TGTGCCAGCAGCAGATTGGGGACTAGCAGCACAGATACG.

This clone was picked up many times. A read error may produce the germline difference seen at one junction end. With the read ending 3 residues before the CDR3 end, the germline J gene is used to fill in that end. The V call is TRBV7-7, the J call TRBJ1-5, with D uncertain. Germline CDR1 reads SSHAT; CDR2 reads FNYEAQ (reference sequence). This CDR3 comprises 13 residues. The DNA read from the CDR3 is TGTGCTAGCAGCTTAGACCGCGGAGGGCCC. Protein sequence: CASSLDRGGP. The CDR3 reads in full as CASSLDRGGPQHF.

This clone was seen ten or more times. The read falls 3 residues short of the CDR3 end, and the missing part is taken from the germline J gene. This rearrangement joins TRBV4-1 to TRBJ2-3; D remains ambiguous. Germline V gene sequence: CDR1 MGHRA, CDR2 YSYEKL. V dropped 4 bases and J dropped 0 bases, with 14 bases sitting between them. The CDR3 has 16 amino acids. CDR3 sequence: CASSPRQAVSTDTQYF. CDR3 bases read: TGCGCCAGCAGCCCGCGTCAGGCCGTTAGCACAGATACG.

This clone was counted many times. The observed sequence ends 3 residues before the CDR3 terminus, with the missing tail filled in from the germline J gene. This rearrangement joins TRBV30 to TRBJ2-7, with TRBD1 matching over 9 bases. CDR1 is GTSNPN and CDR2 is SVGIG in the germline V gene (reference sequence). The CDR3 contains 14 residues. V gave up 2 bases and J gave up 6 bases; unmatched junction bases: 8. The sequenced CDR3 bases are TGTGCCTGGAGTAGGGGACAGGGCGTGGGCGAG. This codes for CAWSRGQGVGE. The whole CDR3 is CAWSRGQGVGEQYF.

In this sample, this clone turned up many times. The sequence runs out 3 residues before the end of the CDR3; the remainder is reconstructed from the germline J gene. The chain links TRBV30 to TRBJ2-7; D possibly uses TRBD1 or TRBD2 (7 bases each). V lost 5 bases to trimming and J lost 4 bases, with 18 bases between them. CDR3 size: 14 residues. CDR1 is GTSNPN, CDR2 SVGIG, per germline (reference sequence). Partial CDR3 DNA: TGTGCCTGGGGGAGGGGGACAGCTACGTACGAG. Encoded protein: CAWGRGTATYE. The complete CDR3 reads CAWGRGTATYEQYF. Combining the CDR3 with reference TRBV30 and TRBJ2-7 gives the whole variable domain SQTIHQWPATLVQPVGSPLSLECTVEGTSNPNLYWYRQAAGRGLQLLFYSVGIGQISSEVPQNLSASRPQDRQFILSSKKLLLSDSGFYLCAWGRGTATYEQYFGPGTRLTVT.

This clone was recorded many times. The missing CDR3 end, 3 residues past where the read stops, is filled in from the germline J gene. The V gene is TRBV15, the J gene TRBJ2-2, with D unclear. The CDR3 is 15 residues long. The V gene lost 0 bases and the J gene lost 6 bases, with 11 bases spanning the gap. Germline CDR1 reads LNHNV; CDR2 reads YYDKDF (reference sequence). CDR3 loop: CATSRDTPGSGELFF. Incomplete CDR3 DNA: TGTGCCACCAGCAGAGATACCCCCGGGTCCGGGGAG.

This clone was seen ten or more times. From the germline J gene comes the end of the CDR3, since the read stops 3 residues before it. The chain couples TRBV20-1 to TRBJ2-4, with D possibly matching TRBD2 (5 bases). CDR3 length: 17 amino acids. The germline V gene encodes CDR1 DFQATT and CDR2 SNEGSKA (reference sequence). Deletions cut 5 bases from V and 2 bases from J, with 22 bases between. CDR3 sequence reads: CSARYTKDLATKNIQYF. The sequenced CDR3 bases are TGCAGTGCTCGGTACACAAAGGACTTGGCGACCAAAAACATT.

This clone has at least ten counts. Sequencing ends 3 residues short of the CDR3 end; the germline J gene provides the rest. This chain connects TRBV5-4 to TRBJ2-1, with 9 bases lining up with TRBD2. This CDR3 region has 16 residues. Germline CDR1 reads SGHNT; CDR2 reads YYREEE (reference sequence). With 5 bases clipped from V and 0 bases from J, the junction kept 6 bases outside the gene matches. The covered CDR3 bases are TGTGCCAGCAGGCCGACTAGCGGTCCCTCCTACAATGAG. Amino acid sequence: CASRPTSGPSYNE. The whole CDR3 is CASRPTSGPSYNEQFF.

This clone occurred a few times. Read data end 3 residues before the CDR3 end; the end is taken from the germline J gene. The rearrangement joins TRBV6-4 to TRBJ1-6; no firm D call. CDR3 length: 16 residues. Trimming cost V 5 bases and J 5 bases, with 16 bases left between them. Germline V gene data show CDR1 as MRHNA and CDR2 as SNTAGT. The part of the CDR3 DNA that was read is TGTGCCAGCAGTCACCGGACTTCTGATAATAATTCACCC. Residues: CASSHRTSDNNSP. The CDR3 as a whole reads CASSHRTSDNNSPLHF.

This clone was recorded many times. The DNA ends 3 residues before the CDR3 does, and the rest of the CDR3 is filled in from the germline J gene. The V gene is TRBV19, the J gene TRBJ2-2; D not resolved. CDR3 length equals 14 residues. Between the trimmed V and J ends, which lost 4 bases and 6 bases, there was a span of 12 bases. The germline gives CDR1 LNHDA, CDR2 SQIVND (reference sequence). CDR3 amino acids: CASSRLEGPGELFF. Partial CDR3 DNA: TGTGCCAGTAGTAGGTTAGAAGGGCCCGGGGAG.

This clone was found many times. The observed sequence ends 3 residues before the CDR3 terminus, with the missing tail filled in from the germline J gene. V and J are TRBV5-6 and TRBJ2-3; the D gene is possibly TRBD1 (6 bases). V lost 7 bases and J lost 7, with 13 bases in between. Germline V gives CDR1 SGHDT, CDR2 YYEEEE. This CDR3 region has 12 residues. The DNA read from the CDR3 is TGTGCCAGCGCCACAGGGACCAATACG. It translates to CASATGTNT. The full-length CDR3 reads as CASATGTNTQYF.